This is a list of T cell receptor beta chains from one sample in a study of cytomegalovirus exposure and HLA in healthy donors. Produced via immunoSEQ multiplex PCR; TCRdb's table is partial and in-frame only. This sample has roughly 120,000 clones, with approximately 91% found just once. Sequencing input: PBMCs. The receptors come from a man between 18 and 35 years old in good health and CMV-seropositive. The CDR3 runs from the conserved cysteine through the conserved F or W. The D gene is left open where the match is weak. Expanded clones are given a class, and other clones once, few, many or no size at all.

v_gene	d_gene	j_gene	abundance	CDR3aa	CDR3nt
TRBV10-1	TRBD2	TRBJ2-5	.	CASSEILAGQETQYF	TGCGCCAGCAGTGAAATACTAGCGGGTCAAGAGACCCAGTACTTC
TRBV28	TRBD2	TRBJ2-7	.	CASGSTGGLDEQYF	TGTGCCAGCGGTAGCACGGGGGGGCTGGACGAGCAGTACTTC
TRBV10-3	.	TRBJ1-2	once	CAISDAVVYGYTF	TGTGCCATCAGTGATGCGGTAGTCTATGGCTACACCTTC
TRBV2	TRBD2	TRBJ2-3	.	CASRSTGTRRVF	TGTGCCAGCAGAAGTACCGGGACTAGGCGGGTTTTT
TRBV4-1	.	TRBJ1-5	.	CASSQGPGDQPQHF	TGCGCCAGCAGCCAAGGTCCCGGGGATCAGCCCCAGCATTTT
TRBV21-1	.	TRBJ1-2	few	CASSKFTEGYTF	TGTGCCAGCAGCAAGTTCACGGAGGGCTACACCTTC
TRBV11-2	.	TRBJ2-3	.	CASSLLTSTDTQYF	TGTGCCAGCAGCTTACTAACTAGCACAGATACGCAGTATTTT
TRBV28	.	TRBJ1-1	.	CASSLGLTNTEAFF	TGTGCCAGCAGTTTGGGACTGACGAACACTGAAGCTTTCTTT
TRBV6-1	.	TRBJ1-1	once	CASSESRNTEAFF	TGTGCCAGCAGTGAATCCCGGAACACTGAAGCTTTCTTT
TRBV7-9	TRBD1	TRBJ1-4	.	CASSFGQGANEKLFF	TGTGCCAGCAGCTTCGGACAGGGGGCTAATGAAAAACTGTTTTTT
TRBV5-6	.	TRBJ1-5	.	CASSFRSGPQHF	TGTGCCAGCAGCTTTAGATCAGGGCCCCAGCATTTT
TRBV9	.	TRBJ1-2	.	CASSAGLLGGYTF	TGTGCCAGCAGCGCGGGACTTCTGGGGGGCTACACCTTC
TRBV10-3	.	TRBJ2-1	.	CATQESYNEQFF	TGTGCCACCCAAGAGAGCTACAATGAGCAGTTCTTC
TRBV27	.	TRBJ2-3	.	CASRDSRGDTQYF	TGTGCCAGCAGGGACTCCCGCGGAGATACGCAGTATTTT
TRBV4-3	.	TRBJ2-7	.	CASSQAKGFEQYF	TGCGCCAGCAGCCAGGCTAAGGGGTTCGAGCAGTACTTC
TRBV7-6	.	TRBJ1-5	.	CASSLATGPQHF	TGTGCCAGCAGCTTAGCCACGGGGCCCCAGCATTTT
TRBV11-3	.	TRBJ2-2	.	CASSSNRGELFF	TGTGCCAGCAGCTCGAACAGGGGGGAGCTGTTTTTT
TRBV2	.	TRBJ2-5	once	CASSRETVSAGETQYF	TGTGCCAGCAGTCGGGAGACAGTTTCCGCCGGAGAGACCCAGTACTTC
TRBV5-4	.	TRBJ1-2	.	CASSLLTADNYGYTF	TGTGCCAGCAGCTTGCTCACAGCCGATAACTATGGCTACACCTTC
TRBV30	.	TRBJ2-7	.	CTAVTGSYEQYF	TGTACGGCAGTGACTGGCTCCTACGAGCAGTACTTC
TRBV4-3	TRBD2	TRBJ2-3	.	CASSQEWASGNTDTQYF	TGCGCCAGCAGCCAAGAGTGGGCTAGCGGTAACACAGATACGCAGTATTTT
TRBV30	TRBD1	TRBJ2-7	.	CAWSVPWDRYEQYF	TGTGCCTGGAGTGTACCCTGGGACAGATACGAGCAGTACTTC